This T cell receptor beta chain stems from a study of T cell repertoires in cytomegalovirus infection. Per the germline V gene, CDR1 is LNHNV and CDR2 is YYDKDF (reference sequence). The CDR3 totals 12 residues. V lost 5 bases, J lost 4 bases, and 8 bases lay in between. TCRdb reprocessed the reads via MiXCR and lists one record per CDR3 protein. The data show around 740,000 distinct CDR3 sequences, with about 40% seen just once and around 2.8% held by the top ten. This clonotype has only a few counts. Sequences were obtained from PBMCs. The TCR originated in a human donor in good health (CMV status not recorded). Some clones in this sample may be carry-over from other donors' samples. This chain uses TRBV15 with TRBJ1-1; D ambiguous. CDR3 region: CATSPLGTEAFF. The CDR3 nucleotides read TGTGCCACCAGCCCTTTGGGCACTGAAGCTTTCTTT.